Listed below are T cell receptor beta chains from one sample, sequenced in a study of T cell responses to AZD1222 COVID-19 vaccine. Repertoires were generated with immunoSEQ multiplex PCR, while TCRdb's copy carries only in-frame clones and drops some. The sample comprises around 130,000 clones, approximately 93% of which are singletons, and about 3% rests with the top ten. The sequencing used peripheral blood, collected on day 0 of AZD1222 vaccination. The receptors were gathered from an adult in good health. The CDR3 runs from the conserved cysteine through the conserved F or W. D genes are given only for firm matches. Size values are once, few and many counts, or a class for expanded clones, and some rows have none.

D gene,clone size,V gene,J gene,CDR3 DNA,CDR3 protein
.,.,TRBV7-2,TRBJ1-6,TGTGCCAGCAGCTCCTCAAATTCACCCCTCCACTTT,CASSSSNSPLHF
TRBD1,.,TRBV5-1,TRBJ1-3,TGCGCCAGCAGCTGGGAAGGTGGACAGGGGGGACGAAACACCATATATTTT,CASSWEGGQGGRNTIYF
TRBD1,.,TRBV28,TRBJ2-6,TGTGCCAGCAGGACAGGGGGTAGAACGGTTTCTGGGGCCAACGTCCTGACTTTC,CASRTGGRTVSGANVLTF
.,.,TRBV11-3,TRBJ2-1,TGTGCCAGCAGCTATTTTTCGGATGAGCAGTTCTTC,CASSYFSDEQFF
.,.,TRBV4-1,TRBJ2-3,TGCGCCAGCAGCCAGAGACCGGGACAACGACTAGATACGCAGTATTTT,CASSQRPGQRLDTQYF
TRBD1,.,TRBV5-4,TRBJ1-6,TGTGCCAGCAGCTTTCTGGACAGGGAGGGTTCACCCCTCCACTTT,CASSFLDREGSPLHF
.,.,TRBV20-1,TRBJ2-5,TGCAGTGCTAGAGTTGGGACCCAGTACTTC,CSARVGTQYF
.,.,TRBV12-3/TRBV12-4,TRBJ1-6,TGTGCCAGCAGTTCGGATCAACCCGGGGCCCTCCACTTT,CASSSDQPGALHF
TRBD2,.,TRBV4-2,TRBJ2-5,TGTGCCAGCAGGGGACTAGCGGGAGGGCCAGGGGAGACCCAGTACTTC,CASRGLAGGPGETQYF
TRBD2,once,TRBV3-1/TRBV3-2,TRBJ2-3,TGTGCCAGCAGCCAAGCCCTCCTAGCGGGAGGGGGAGATACGCAGTATTTT,CASSQALLAGGGDTQYF
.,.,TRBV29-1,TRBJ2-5,TGCAGCGTTGAAGATTTGTCCGTACAAGAGACCCAGTACTTC,CSVEDLSVQETQYF
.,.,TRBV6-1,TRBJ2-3,TGTGCCAGCAGTGAACAGGGTGTCCCTAGCACAGATACGCAGTATTTT,CASSEQGVPSTDTQYF
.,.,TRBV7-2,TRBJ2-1,TGTGCCAGCAGTCCTACTAGGGGCGGCAATGAGCAGTTCTTC,CASSPTRGGNEQFF
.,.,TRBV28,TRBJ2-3,TGTGCCAGCAGTAGTTCCACCACAGATACGCAGTATTTT,CASSSSTTDTQYF
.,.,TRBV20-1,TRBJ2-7,TGCAGTGCTAGTCCAGGGAGTGGGTACGAGCAGTACTTC,CSASPGSGYEQYF
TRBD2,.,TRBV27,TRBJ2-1,TGTGCCAGCATCGGGACTAGCGACTCCTACAATGAGCAGTTCTTC,CASIGTSDSYNEQFF
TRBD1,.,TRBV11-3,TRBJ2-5,TGTGCCAGCAGCTCGACAGGGGAAGAGACCCAGTACTTC,CASSSTGEETQYF
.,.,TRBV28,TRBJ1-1,TGTGCCAGCAGTTCCATAGATGCAGGGACTGAAGCTTTCTTT,CASSSIDAGTEAFF
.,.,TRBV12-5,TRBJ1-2,TGTGCTAGTGGTTTGTTTCCGGACGCAGGTGGCTACACCTTC,CASGLFPDAGGYTF
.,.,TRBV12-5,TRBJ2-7,TGTGCTAGTGGTTTGGCCTTAGAGTCCGAGCAGTACTTC,CASGLALESEQYF
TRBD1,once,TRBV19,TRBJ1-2,TGTGTCTCCTGGGGGACAGGGGGATATCCTAACTATGGCTACACCTTC,CVSWGTGGYPNYGYTF
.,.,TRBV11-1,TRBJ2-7,TGTGCCAGCCTACAGGCATACGAGCAGTACTTC,CASLQAYEQYF
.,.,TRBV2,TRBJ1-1,TGTGCCAGCAGTGAAGACGCCAACACTGAAGCTTTCTTT,CASSEDANTEAFF
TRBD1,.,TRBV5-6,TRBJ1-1,TGTGCCAGCAGCAAATTGGGACAGGGGGCGACTGAAGCTTTCTTT,CASSKLGQGATEAFF
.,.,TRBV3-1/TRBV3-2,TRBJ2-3,TGTGCCAGCAGCCAAGCAAAAGGGGCAGGGGCAGATACGCAGTATTTT,CASSQAKGAGADTQYF
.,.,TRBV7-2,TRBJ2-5,TGTGCCAGCAGCCCTGGGGGGGCAACGGGGGAGACCCAGTACTTC,CASSPGGATGETQYF
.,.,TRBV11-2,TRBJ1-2,TGTGCCAGCAGCTTAGGCAGCTATGGCTACACCTTC,CASSLGSYGYTF
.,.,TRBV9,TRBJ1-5,TGTGCCAGCAGCGTAGGGCAGAGCAATCAGCCCCAGCATTTT,CASSVGQSNQPQHF
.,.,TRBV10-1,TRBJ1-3,TGCGCCAGCAGTGAGAACTCTGGAAACACCATATATTTT,CASSENSGNTIYF
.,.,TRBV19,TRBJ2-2,TGTGCCAGTAGTATAGGGGCAGGCGGAACCGGGGAGCTGTTTTTT,CASSIGAGGTGELFF
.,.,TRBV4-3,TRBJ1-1,TGCGCCAGCAGCCAAGGCCCTCAGAACATGAACACTGAAGCTTTCTTT,CASSQGPQNMNTEAFF
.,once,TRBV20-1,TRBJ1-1,TGCAGTCGCTCAGGTTTCACTGAAGCTTTCTTT,CSRSGFTEAFF
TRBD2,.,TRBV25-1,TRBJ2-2,TGTGCCAGCAGTGAGGGTAGCGGGAGAGGTACCACCGGGGAGCTGTTTTTT,CASSEGSGRGTTGELFF
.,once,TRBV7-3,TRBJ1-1,TGTGCCAGCAGCTTAAGAGGGGACACTGAAGCTTTCTTT,CASSLRGDTEAFF
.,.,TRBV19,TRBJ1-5,TGTGCCAGTAGTATAAGTGGGTCTAGCAATCAGCCCCAGCATTTT,CASSISGSSNQPQHF
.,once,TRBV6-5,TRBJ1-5,TGTGCCAGCAGTTCCCCCGTGGGGGATAGCAATCAGCCCCAGCATTTT,CASSSPVGDSNQPQHF
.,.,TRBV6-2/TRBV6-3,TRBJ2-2,TGTGCCAGCAGTTACGGGGATACCGGGGAGCTGTTTTTT,CASSYGDTGELFF
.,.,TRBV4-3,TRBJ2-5,TGCGCCAGCAGCCAAGATAGAGAAGAGACCCAGTACTTC,CASSQDREETQYF
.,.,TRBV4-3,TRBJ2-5,TGCGCCAGCAGCCAACGTCAGCAAGAGACCCAGTACTTC,CASSQRQQETQYF
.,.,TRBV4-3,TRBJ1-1,TGCGCCAGCAGCCAAGCCCTGGGGGACGGGTCTTTCTTT,CASSQALGDGSFF
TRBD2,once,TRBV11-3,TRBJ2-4,TGTGCCAGCAGCTCGGGCCTAGCGGGAGACATTCAGTACTTC,CASSSGLAGDIQYF
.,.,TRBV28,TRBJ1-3,TGTGCCAGCAGACCCACAGGGCGAGAGGGAAACACCATATATTTT,CASRPTGREGNTIYF
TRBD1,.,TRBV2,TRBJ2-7,TGTGCCAGCAGTGTAGCGACAGGGGGTCGCGACGAGCAGTACTTC,CASSVATGGRDEQYF
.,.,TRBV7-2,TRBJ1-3,TGTGCCAGCAGCTTAGGAACAGAGTCTGGAAACACCATATATTTT,CASSLGTESGNTIYF